This T cell receptor beta chain was captured in a study of T cells after somatic rescue of genetic block. The germline V gene has CDR1 ENHRY and CDR2 SYGVKD. With V trimmed by 2 bases and J by 6 bases, 7 bases remained unmatched. CDR3 length: 16 amino acids. The table came from immunoSEQ multiplex PCR; TCRdb's copy has only in-frame clones and leaves some out. This table holds approximately 10,000 clones, 74% found once. This clone was counted once. Source material: peripheral blood mononuclear cells (PBMCs). The receptor's source is a boy between 10 and 17 years old. The chain carries TRBV10-3 and TRBJ2-7, with 13 bases matching TRBD2. The CDR3 reads CAISERGGLAGPEQYF. Here the CDR3 DNA reads TGTGCCATCAGTGAGAGGGGGGGACTAGCGGGACCCGAGCAGTACTTC.